A single sample gave rise to the 11 T cell receptor beta chains below, sequenced in a study of cytomegalovirus exposure and HLA in healthy donors. PCR amplification relied on 60 Vbeta primers (plus 13 Jbeta primers). Only in-frame clones appear in the TCRdb table, and some are missing; sequencing was by immunoSEQ multiplex PCR. The sample's table shows roughly 190,000 clones. Sequenced input: PBMCs. The origin of the receptors is a woman aged 18 to 35 in good health and CMV-seropositive.

The CDR3 sequence is CASREPRIQETQYF. The CDR3 nucleotides read TGTGCCAGCAGGGAACCTAGAATACAAGAGACCCAGTACTTC. The V gene is TRBV2, the J gene TRBJ2-5; D is undetermined. Germline CDR1 reads SNHLY; CDR2 reads FYNNEI. V lost 6 bases, J lost 2 bases, and 13 bases lay in between. This CDR3 comprises 14 residues. Using reference TRBV2 and TRBJ2-5 for the parts outside the CDR3, the full variable domain is EPEVTQTPSHQVTQMGQEVILRCVPISNHLYFYWYRQILGQKVEFLVSFYNNEISEKSEIFDDQFSVERPDGSNFTLKIRSTKLEDSAMYFCASREPRIQETQYFGPGTRLLVL.

V and J are TRBV6-4 and TRBJ2-2, with D uncertain. The CDR3 totals 16 residues. The V end was cut by 0 bases, the J end by 4 bases, with 12 bases between. Germline lookup yields CDR1 MRHNA and CDR2 SNTAGT. The CDR3 DNA is TGTGCCAGCAGTGACTCATCAGGAAGGTTCACCGGGGAGCTGTTTTTT. It codes for CASSDSSGRFTGELFF.

This chain uses TRBV30 with TRBJ2-1; 10 positions agree with TRBD1. The CDR3 runs to 14 residues. The V gene end was trimmed by 4 bases and the J gene end by 6 bases; junction bases not matched to a gene: 6. Germline values: CDR1 GTSNPN, CDR2 SVGIG (reference sequence). CDR3 sequence (DNA): TGTGCCTGGATGGGACAGGGGTATACCAATGAGCAGTTCTTC. This sequence encodes CAWMGQGYTNEQFF.

Points on this clone: Additional DNA sequences in this sample encode the identical CDR3. The V call is TRBV5-1, the J call TRBJ1-1; D gene unclear. Germline V gene sequence: CDR1 SGHRS, CDR2 YFSETQ. The V end lost 0 bases, the J end lost 0 bases, and 6 bases lay between the germline ends. There are 14 residues in the CDR3. CDR3 sequence reads: CASSLDSLNTEAFF. CDR3 bases: TGCGCCAGCAGCTTGGACAGTTTGAACACTGAAGCTTTCTTT.

The chain is built from TRBV7-9 and TRBJ2-1; the match to TRBD1 covers 8 bases. Germline V gene sequence: CDR1 SEHNR, CDR2 FQNEAQ (reference sequence). The CDR3 consists of 14 residues. With V trimmed by 10 bases and J by 0 bases, 5 bases remained unmatched. DNA for the CDR3: TGTGCCACCATACAGGGGGGCTCCTACAATGAGCAGTTCTTC. Amino acid sequence: CATIQGGSYNEQFF.

The rearrangement joins TRBV2 to TRBJ2-3; perhaps TRBD2 as D (6 bases). The ends were cut back, 7 bases at V and 5 bases at J, with 13 bases in the middle. The CDR3 extends over 13 amino acids. Germline V CDR1 and CDR2: SNHLY, FYNNEI. CDR3 residues: CASNGEVGDTQYF. The CDR3 DNA follows: TGTGCCAGCAACGGGGAGGTAGGAGATACGCAGTATTTT.

The chain has TRBV7-2 and TRBJ1-3; D gene unclear. This CDR3 contains 14 residues. Per the germline V gene, CDR1 is SGHTA and CDR2 is FQGNSA. V was pared by 3 bases and J by 0 bases, with 6 bases between. The CDR3 region has the DNA TGTGCCAGCAGCTTTTACGGCTCTGGAAACACCATATATTTT. It specifies CASSFYGSGNTIYF.

This chain joins TRBV5-1 and TRBJ2-7; TRBD1 matches at 7 bases. The CDR3 runs to 15 residues. The V gene's germline CDR1 is SGHRS and CDR2 YFSETQ. V shed 1 base, J shed 0 bases, and the junction held 4 bases outside the gene matches. CDR3 residues: CASSLTGEISYEQYF. The DNA for the CDR3 is TGCGCCAGCAGCTTGACAGGGGAGATCTCCTACGAGCAGTACTTC.

Remarks on this clone: The germline gene is not matched at one end of the junction; a read error may be the cause. Other DNA sequences from this sample encode an identical CDR3 as well. The chain carries TRBV6-5 and TRBJ1-1; no clear D. The germline gives CDR1 MNHEY, CDR2 SVGAGI. The CDR3 covers 15 residues. CDR3 region: CASSGRQALNTEAFF. For the CDR3, the DNA is TGTGCCAGCAGTGGTCGACAAGCCTTGAATACTGAAGCTTTCTTT.

V is TRBV23-1 and J is TRBJ2-2, with TRBD2 matching 12 bases. TRBV23-1 is given ORF status, its function remaining uncertain. The CDR3 has 20 residues. The ends lost 0 bases at V and 7 bases at J; junction bases unmatched: 15. The CDR3 spells CASSQSLAGGGMTRDGELFF. The CDR3 DNA is TGCGCCAGCAGTCAATCTCTAGCGGGGGGGGGTATGACAAGAGACGGGGAGCTGTTTTTT.

About this clone: Within the sample, other DNA sequences also encode this same CDR3. The V gene is TRBV18, the J gene TRBJ1-2; 8 bases are shared with TRBD1. This CDR3 comprises 12 residues. Germline V gene data show CDR1 as KGHSH and CDR2 as LQKENI. With V trimmed by 4 bases and J by 6 bases, 1 base remained unmatched. The CDR3 DNA reads as TGTGCCAGCTCACAGACAGGGGATGGCTACACCTTC. Residues: CASSQTGDGYTF.